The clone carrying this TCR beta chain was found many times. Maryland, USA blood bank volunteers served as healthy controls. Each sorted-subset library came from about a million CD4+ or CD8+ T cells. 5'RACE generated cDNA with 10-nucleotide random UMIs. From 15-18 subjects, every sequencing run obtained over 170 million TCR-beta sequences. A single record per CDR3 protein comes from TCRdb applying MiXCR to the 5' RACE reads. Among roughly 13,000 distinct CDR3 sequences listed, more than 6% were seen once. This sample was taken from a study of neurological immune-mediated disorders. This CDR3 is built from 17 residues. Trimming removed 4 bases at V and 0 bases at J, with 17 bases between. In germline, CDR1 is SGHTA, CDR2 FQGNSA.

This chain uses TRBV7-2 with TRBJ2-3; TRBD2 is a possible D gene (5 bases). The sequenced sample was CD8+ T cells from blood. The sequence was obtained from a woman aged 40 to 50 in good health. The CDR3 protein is CASSYRVTRGSTDTQYF. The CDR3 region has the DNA TGTGCCAGCAGCTACCGCGTTACCCGCGGGAGCACAGATACGCAGTATTTT.